This record looks at one T cell receptor (beta chain) sequence and its context. Its antigen is still unknown. The data were taken from a study of cytomegalovirus exposure and HLA in healthy donors. All donors participated as healthy donors of bone marrow. The PCR made use of 60 Vbeta and 13 Jbeta primers. The protocol was immunoSEQ multiplex PCR, while the TCRdb copy is restricted to in-frame clones and leaves out a portion. The data show roughly 67,000 clones, 80% to 90% seen once. General observations from the study: An assumption of roughly uniform sequencing depth across donors underlay the presence/absence analyses. With DRB1 most and HLA-C fewest, TCR association rates differed between HLA loci in a later analysis. V segments that were indistinguishable, TRBV6-2 and TRBV6-3 among them, were omitted from analysis.

V dropped 6 bases and J dropped 0; count of bases not matched to a gene: 4. Germline V gene data show CDR1 as LNHDA and CDR2 as SQIVND (reference sequence). The CDR3 consists of 15 residues. The chain is built from TRBV19 and TRBJ1-5; TRBD1 matches at 8 bases. The TCR sequence derives from a woman under 40 in good health and CMV-seronegative. Sequencing was carried out using PBMCs. The CDR3 region has the DNA TGTGCCAGTAGGGCGACAGGGGTTAGCAATCAGCCCCAGCATTTT. This gives the protein CASRATGVSNQPQHF.